The 21 T cell receptor beta chains below were found in one sample sequenced in a study of cytomegalovirus exposure and HLA in healthy donors. With 60 Vbeta and 13 Jbeta primers, the PCR was carried out. This table comes from immunoSEQ multiplex PCR, and its TCRdb copy is limited to in-frame clones, with some not included. The sample lists some 190,000 clones; about 80% were seen once. The sample was PBMCs. The source of these receptors is a man in his late teens or twenties in good health and CMV-seronegative.

This clone was counted a single time. The chain links TRBV7-2 to TRBJ2-5; a possible D gene is TRBD1 (6 bases). CDR1 is SGHTA, CDR2 FQGNSA, per germline. The CDR3 length is 15 residues. The V end lost 2 bases, the J end lost 5 bases, and 15 bases lay between the germline ends. CDR3 in amino acids: CASSLFRGYRETQYF. DNA of the CDR3: TGTGCCAGCAGCTTATTTAGGGGGTACCGGGAGACCCAGTACTTC.

J is TRBJ1-4 and V is TRBV11-2; 9 bases are a match to TRBD1. With V trimmed by 1 base and J by 3 bases, 6 bases remained unmatched. From germline, CDR1 is SGHAT and CDR2 FQNNGV. The CDR3 length is 17 residues. The chain's CDR3 is CASSLVRQGEANEKLFF. CDR3 sequence (DNA): TGTGCCAGCAGCTTAGTTAGACAGGGGGAAGCTAATGAAAAACTGTTTTTT.

The chain links TRBV6-5 to TRBJ2-1; the match to TRBD2 covers 12 bases. CDR3 length: 15 amino acids. Germline V lookup: CDR1 MNHEY, CDR2 SVGAGI. V lost 5 bases and J lost 7; bases outside the gene matches: 6. The CDR3, as DNA: TGTGCCAGCAGTATACTAGCGGGGGGTGGGAATGAGCAGTTCTTC. This codes for CASSILAGGGNEQFF.

The chain uses TRBV6-6 and TRBJ2-3; TRBD2 might be the D (5 bases). Germline V gene sequence: CDR1 MNHNY, CDR2 SVGAGI (reference sequence). This CDR3 is built from 13 residues. V was cut by 4 bases and J by 7 bases, with 12 bases left in between. CDR3 in DNA: TGTGCCAGCAGTTTACCCCTAGCCTATACGCAGTATTTT. Translation gives CASSLPLAYTQYF.

The CDR3 sequence: CASSVEPGYTDTQYF. The CDR3 DNA reads as TGTGCCAGCAGCGTAGAACCGGGATACACAGATACGCAGTATTTT. The rearrangement joins TRBV9 to TRBJ2-3; perhaps TRBD2 as D (5 bases). Between the trimmed V and J ends, which lost 0 bases and 2 bases, there was a span of 10 bases. Germline V gene data show CDR1 as SGDLS and CDR2 as YYNGEE. The CDR3 runs 15 residues.

A note on this clone: Sequence at one end of the junction differs from germline and may be a read error. The chain is built from TRBV7-7 and TRBJ2-3; TRBD2 matches 8 bases. The CDR3 is 15 residues long. CDR1 and CDR2 (germline): SSHAT, FNYEAQ (reference sequence). CDR3 sequence reads: CASSPSGGSTDTQYF. The CDR3 DNA follows: TGTGCTAGCAGTCCAAGCGGGGGAAGCACAGATACGCAGTATTTT.

The chain links TRBV27 to TRBJ2-5; D is perhaps TRBD2 (6 bases). Germline values: CDR1 MNHEY, CDR2 SMNVEV (reference sequence). This CDR3 has 15 amino acids. V lost 4 bases and J lost 1, with 13 bases in between. The CDR3 bases are TGTGCCAGCAGTTCCCAACTAGCTGCCCAAGAGACCCAGTACTTC. Translated: CASSSQLAAQETQYF.

The rearrangement joins TRBV10-1 to TRBJ2-4; tentative D call: TRBD1 (5 bases). Germline V lookup: CDR1 WNHNN, CDR2 SYGVQD (reference sequence). The CDR3 covers 18 residues. The ends were cut back, 3 bases at V and 2 bases at J, with 20 bases in the middle. As DNA, the CDR3 is TGCGCCAGCAGTGAAGAGTCAGGGTATGAGGTTACCAAAAACATTCAGTACTTC. It yields the protein CASSEESGYEVTKNIQYF.

This clone came up once. CDR3 nucleotide sequence: TGTTCCTTCCCCGGTGTGGCGGGAGCCTACACCGGGGAGCTGTTTTTT. Translating it yields CSFPGVAGAYTGELFF. V is TRBV7-9 and J is TRBJ2-2; 7 bases match TRBD2. Germline CDR1 is SEHNR and CDR2 is FQNEAQ (reference sequence). CDR3 length: 16 amino acids.

This clone was seen once. CDR3 residues: CASSGGYSYEQYF. CDR3 nucleotides: TGTGCCAGCAGCGGCGGATATTCCTACGAGCAGTACTTC. The chain is built from TRBV7-9 and TRBJ2-7; unclear D gene. V was shortened by 5 bases and J by 1 base, with 9 bases between the two germline ends. Germline CDR1 SEHNR, CDR2 FQNEAQ (reference sequence). The CDR3 spans 13 residues.

The gene calls are TRBV7-3 and TRBJ2-1; 11 positions agree with TRBD1. Germline V CDR1 and CDR2: SGHTA, FQGTGA. J was trimmed by 7 bases and V by 3 bases; bases with no gene match: 5. This CDR3 comprises 15 residues. CDR3 residues: CASSFGQGARNEQFF. CDR3 DNA: TGTGCCAGCAGCTTCGGACAGGGGGCGCGAAATGAGCAGTTCTTC.

The rearrangement joins TRBV4-3 to TRBJ1-1, with TRBD1 as a possible D gene (5 bases). The CDR3 is 15 amino acids. Looked up from germline, CDR1 is LGHNA and CDR2 is YSLEER. V gave up 3 bases and J gave up 2 bases, with 13 bases separating them. The CDR3 DNA sequence: TGCGCCAGCAGCCACGCAGGGCTCGGAAACACTGAAGCTTTCTTT. Encoded protein: CASSHAGLGNTEAFF.

The CDR3 here is CASGLGRKGTYRNNEQFF. The CDR3 bases are TGTGCTAGTGGTTTGGGTAGAAAGGGGACATATAGAAACAATGAGCAGTTCTTC. The rearrangement uses TRBV12-5 and TRBJ2-1; weak D call: TRBD1 (6 bases). This CDR3 has 18 residues. Between the trimmed V and J ends, which lost 1 base and 5 bases, there was a span of 21 bases. The germline gives CDR1 LGHNT, CDR2 FRNRAP.

The chain employs TRBV27 and TRBJ2-5; TRBD1 might be the D (6 bases). The length of the CDR3 is 17 residues. Germline CDR1 MNHEY, CDR2 SMNVEV (reference sequence). Trimming cost V 4 bases and J 4 bases, with 22 bases left between them. CDR3 coding DNA: TGTGCCAGCAGTTCTATCCGCTCCGGGACAAGAGGAGAGACCCAGTACTTC. Translation: CASSSIRSGTRGETQYF.

The genes are TRBV6-6 and TRBJ2-3; D is uncertain. Looked up from germline, CDR1 is MNHNY and CDR2 is SVGAGI (reference sequence). The CDR3 has 11 amino acids. V was pared by 8 bases and J by 11 bases, with 14 bases between. The CDR3 spells CASLKTARQYF. Here the CDR3 DNA reads TGTGCCAGCCTAAAAACTGCGCGGCAGTATTTT.

V is TRBV19 and J is TRBJ1-6; TRBD1 matches 9 bases. The CDR3 is 15 residues long. Germline trimming cut 7 bases from V and 9 bases from J; bases unmatched to any gene: 10. CDR1 and CDR2 from the germline V gene are LNHDA and SQIVND (reference sequence). The CDR3 sequence is CASNYRDRVSSPLHF. The CDR3 coding sequence is TGTGCCAGTAACTACCGGGACAGGGTTTCTTCACCCCTCCACTTT.

Concerning this clone: The DNA is omitted, as the CDR3 cannot be located on it reliably, and the CDR3 follows TCRdb's listing. The CDR3 here is CASSFSTVAGGRVTQYF. The chain has TRBV11-3 and TRBJ2-5; TRBD1 is the table's D call and was not checked against the DNA. Germline CDR1 reads SGHNT; CDR2 reads YENEEA. Including both end residues, the CDR3 is 17 amino acids long.

For the CDR3, the DNA is TGTGCCAGCAGAACAGCTGGGGGGTACAACACTGAAGCTTTCTTT. Translation gives CASRTAGGYNTEAFF. V gene TRBV25-1 combines with J gene TRBJ1-1; a possible D gene is TRBD1 (5 bases). This CDR3 has 15 residues. Trimming shortened V by 6 bases and J by 2 bases, and 16 bases separated the two germline ends. CDR1 MGHDK and CDR2 SYGVNS come from the germline V gene.

Here the CDR3 DNA reads TGTGCCAGCAGCCAAGATCTGCGGGAAAGGGATACCCAGTACTTC. It translates to CASSQDLRERDTQYF. This chain connects TRBV4-2 to TRBJ2-5; D is perhaps TRBD2 (6 bases). The CDR3 consists of 15 residues. Germline values: CDR1 LGHNA, CDR2 YNFKEQ. The V gene lost 0 bases and the J gene lost 8 bases, with 16 bases spanning the gap.

The chain joins TRBV7-2 to TRBJ2-1; 9 bases align to TRBD2. After removal of 2 bases from V and 5 bases from J, the junction contained 4 bases not matched to a gene. This CDR3 region has 15 residues. Germline lookup yields CDR1 SGHTA and CDR2 FQGNSA. Here the CDR3 reads CASSLNAGGHNEQFF. As DNA, the CDR3 is TGTGCCAGCAGCTTAAACGCGGGGGGGCACAATGAGCAGTTCTTC.

This clone was counted between two and nine times. The chain is built from TRBV29-1 and TRBJ1-1; weak D call: TRBD1 (5 bases). V lost 0 bases and J 6 bases, leaving 14 bases between the germline ends. CDR3 length: 14 residues. Germline V gene data show CDR1 as SQVTM and CDR2 as ANQGSEA. CDR3: CSVEEGGITAEAFF. The CDR3 coding sequence is TGCAGCGTTGAAGAGGGGGGGATCACGGCTGAAGCTTTCTTT.